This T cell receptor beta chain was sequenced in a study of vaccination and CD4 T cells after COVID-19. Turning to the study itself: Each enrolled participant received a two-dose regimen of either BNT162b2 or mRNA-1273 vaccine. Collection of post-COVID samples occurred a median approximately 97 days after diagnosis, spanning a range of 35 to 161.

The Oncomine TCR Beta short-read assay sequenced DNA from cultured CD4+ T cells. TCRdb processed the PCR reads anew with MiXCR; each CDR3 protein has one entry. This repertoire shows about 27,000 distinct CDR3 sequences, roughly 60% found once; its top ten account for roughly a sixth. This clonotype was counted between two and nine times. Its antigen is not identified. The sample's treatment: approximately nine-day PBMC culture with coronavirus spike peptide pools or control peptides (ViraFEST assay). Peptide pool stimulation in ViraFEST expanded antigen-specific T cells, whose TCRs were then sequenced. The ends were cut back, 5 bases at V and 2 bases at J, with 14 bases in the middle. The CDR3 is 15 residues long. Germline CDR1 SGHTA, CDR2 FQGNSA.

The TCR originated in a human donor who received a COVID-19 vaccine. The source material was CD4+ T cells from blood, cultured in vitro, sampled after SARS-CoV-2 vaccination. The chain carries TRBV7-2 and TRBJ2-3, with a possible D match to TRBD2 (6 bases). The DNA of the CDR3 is TGTGCCAGCAGCCCCGGGGGTCGGAACACAGATACGCAGTATTTT. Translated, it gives CASSPGGRNTDTQYF.